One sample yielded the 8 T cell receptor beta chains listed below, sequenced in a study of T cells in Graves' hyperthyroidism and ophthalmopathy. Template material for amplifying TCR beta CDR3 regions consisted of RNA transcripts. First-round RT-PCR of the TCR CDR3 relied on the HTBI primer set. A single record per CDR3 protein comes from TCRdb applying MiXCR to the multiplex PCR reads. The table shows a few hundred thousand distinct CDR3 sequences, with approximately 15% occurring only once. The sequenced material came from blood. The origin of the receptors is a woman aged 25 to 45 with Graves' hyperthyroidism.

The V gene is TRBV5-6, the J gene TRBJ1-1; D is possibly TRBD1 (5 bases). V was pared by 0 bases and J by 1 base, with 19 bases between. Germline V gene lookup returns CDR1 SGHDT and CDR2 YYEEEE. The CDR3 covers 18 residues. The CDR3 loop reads CASSLGVIFRTRNTEAFF. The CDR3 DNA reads TGTGCCAGCAGCTTGGGGGTGATTTTTAGGACACGGAACACTGAAGCTTTCTTT. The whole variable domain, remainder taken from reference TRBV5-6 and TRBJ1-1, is DAGVTQSPTHLIKTRGQQVTLRCSPKSGHDTVSWYQQALGQGPQFIFQYYEEEERQRGNFPDRFSGHQFPNYSSELNVNALLLGDSALYLCASSLGVIFRTRNTEAFFGQGTRLTVV.

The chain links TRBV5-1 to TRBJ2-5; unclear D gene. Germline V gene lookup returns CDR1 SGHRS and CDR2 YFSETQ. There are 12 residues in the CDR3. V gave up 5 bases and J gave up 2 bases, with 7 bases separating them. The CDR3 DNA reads TGCGCCAGCAGACTATTTCAAGAGACCCAGTACTTC. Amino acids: CASRLFQETQYF. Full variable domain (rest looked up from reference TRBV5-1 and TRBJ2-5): KAGVTQTPRYLIKTRGQQVTLSCSPISGHRSVSWYQQTPGQGLQFLFEYFSETQRNKGNFPGRFSGRQFSNSRSEMNVSTLELGDSALYLCASRLFQETQYFGPGTRLLVL.

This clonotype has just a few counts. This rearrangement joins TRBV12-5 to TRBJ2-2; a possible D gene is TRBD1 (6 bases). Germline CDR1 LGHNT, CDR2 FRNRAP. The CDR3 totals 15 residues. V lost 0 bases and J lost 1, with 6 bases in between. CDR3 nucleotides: TGTGCTAGTGGTTTGGTACAGGGGAACACCGGGGAGCTGTTTTTT. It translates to CASGLVQGNTGELFF. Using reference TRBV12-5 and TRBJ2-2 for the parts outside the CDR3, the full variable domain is DARVTQTPRHKVTEMGQEVTMRCQPILGHNTVFWYRQTMMQGLELLAYFRNRAPLDDSGMPKDRFSAEMPDATLATLKIQPSEPRDSAVYFCASGLVQGNTGELFFGEGSRLTVL.

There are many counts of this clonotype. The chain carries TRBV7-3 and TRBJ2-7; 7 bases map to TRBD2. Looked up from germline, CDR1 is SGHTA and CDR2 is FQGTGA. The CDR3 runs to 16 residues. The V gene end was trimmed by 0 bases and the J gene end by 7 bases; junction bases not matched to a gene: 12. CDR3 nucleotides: TGTGCCAGCAGCTTAACACCGCGGCGGGAGCAGGGAGAGCAGTACTTC. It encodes CASSLTPRREQGEQYF.

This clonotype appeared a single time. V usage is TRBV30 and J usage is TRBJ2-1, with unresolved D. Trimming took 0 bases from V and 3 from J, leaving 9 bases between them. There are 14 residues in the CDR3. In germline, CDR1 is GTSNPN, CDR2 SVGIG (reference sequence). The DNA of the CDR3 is TGTGCCTGGAGTGTACCGCTAGACTACAATGAGCAGTTCTTC. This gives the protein CAWSVPLDYNEQFF.

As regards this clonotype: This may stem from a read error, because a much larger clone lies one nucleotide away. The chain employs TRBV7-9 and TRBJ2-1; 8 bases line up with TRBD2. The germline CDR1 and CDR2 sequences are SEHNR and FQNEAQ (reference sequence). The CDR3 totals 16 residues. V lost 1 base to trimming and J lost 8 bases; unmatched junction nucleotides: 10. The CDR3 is CASSLGLAGRRDEQFF. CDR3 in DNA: TGTGCCAGCAGCTTAGGGCTAGCGGGTAGGAGGGATGAGCAGTTCTTC.

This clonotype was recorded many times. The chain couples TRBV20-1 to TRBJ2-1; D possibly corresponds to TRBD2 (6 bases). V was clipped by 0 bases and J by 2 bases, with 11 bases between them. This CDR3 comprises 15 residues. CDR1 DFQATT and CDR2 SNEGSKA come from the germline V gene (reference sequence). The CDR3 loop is CSARDLAVTYNEQFF. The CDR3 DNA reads TGCAGTGCTAGAGATTTAGCGGTCACCTACAATGAGCAGTTCTTC.

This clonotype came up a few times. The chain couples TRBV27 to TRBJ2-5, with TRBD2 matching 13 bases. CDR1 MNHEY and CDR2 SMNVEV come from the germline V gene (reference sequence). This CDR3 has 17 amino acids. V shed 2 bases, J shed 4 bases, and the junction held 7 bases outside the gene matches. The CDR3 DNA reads TGTGCCAGCAGTTTAGTACTAGCGGGAGGGCCCGGAGAGACCCAGTACTTC. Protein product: CASSLVLAGGPGETQYF.